This T cell receptor (beta chain) was sequenced during a study of early T cells in non-severe SARS-CoV-2 infection. Trimming left V 3 bases short and J 4 bases short, with 16 bases between. The CDR3 spans 15 residues. The germline CDR1 and CDR2 sequences are WNHNN and SYGVQD (reference sequence). TCRdb analysed the 5' RACE reads with MiXCR anew, one entry per CDR3 protein. The sample lists 120,000 or so distinct CDR3 sequences; roughly 13% were seen once. This clonotype appeared a few times. This TCR derives from an adult who was a healthcare worker with PCR-confirmed SARS-CoV-2 infection or an uninfected control (not recorded which). The sequencing here drew on whole blood, taken at baseline. This chain links TRBV10-1 with TRBJ2-7; no clear D. The CDR3 region has the DNA TGCGCCAGCAGTGATTCGGCTGCAGGAATGTACGAGCAGTACTTC. Translation gives CASSDSAAGMYEQYF.